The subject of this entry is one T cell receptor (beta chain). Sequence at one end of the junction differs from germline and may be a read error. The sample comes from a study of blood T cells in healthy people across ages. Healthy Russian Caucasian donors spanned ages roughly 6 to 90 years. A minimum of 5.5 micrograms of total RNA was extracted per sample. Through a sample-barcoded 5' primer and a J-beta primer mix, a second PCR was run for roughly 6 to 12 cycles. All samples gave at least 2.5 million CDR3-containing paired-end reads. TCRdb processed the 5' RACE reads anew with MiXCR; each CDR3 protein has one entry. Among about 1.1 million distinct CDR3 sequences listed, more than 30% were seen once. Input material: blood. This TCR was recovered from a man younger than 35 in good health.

CDR3 region: CSSSSQLDQPQHF. Written as DNA, the CDR3 is TGTTCCAGCAGCAGCCAACTCGATCAGCCCCAGCATTTT. V gene TRBV14 combines with J gene TRBJ1-5; D is ambiguous. This CDR3 contains 13 residues. From germline, CDR1 is SGHDN and CDR2 FVKESK.